Below are 9 T cell receptor beta chains sequenced from a single sample in a study of CXCR3-negative and CXCR3-positive naive CD8 T cells. UMI-labeled TRB cDNA libraries were prepared by 5' RACE. Each CDR3 protein gets one entry in TCRdb, which reprocessed the 5' RACE reads and gives no DNA. This sample contains approximately 37,000 distinct CDR3 sequences. Sequenced sample: memory CD8+ T cells from blood. The receptors originated from a human donor in good health. Some clones in this sample may be carry-over from other donors' samples.

The chain employs TRBV14 and TRBJ2-7; TCRdb gives TRBD2 as the D gene, but with no DNA this cannot be confirmed. The CDR3 has 16 amino acids. Germline lookup yields CDR1 SGHDN and CDR2 FVKESK. The CDR3 region is CASSQDLIGTNYEQYF.

J is TRBJ2-1 and V is TRBV6-2 or TRBV6-3; TCRdb calls TRBD1, which cannot be checked without DNA. In germline, CDR1 is MNHEY, CDR2 SVGEGT. This CDR3 region has 13 residues. CDR3 loop: CAHGDSSYNEQFF.

This chain uses TRBV29-1 with TRBJ2-7; TCRdb's assignment of TRBD1 cannot be checked, as there is no DNA. Germline CDR1 SQVTM, CDR2 ANQGSEA. The CDR3 totals 15 residues. The CDR3 spells CSVSQTGAQSYEQYF.

The rearrangement links TRBV7-9 to TRBJ2-7; as DNA is missing, the TRBD2 call by TCRdb cannot be tested. CDR3 length: 16 amino acids. Looked up from germline, CDR1 is SEHNR and CDR2 is FQNEAQ (reference sequence). This CDR3 is CASSLVLAGGRDEQYF. Filled out from reference TRBV7-9 and TRBJ2-7, the complete variable domain reads DTGVSQNPRHKITKRGQNVTFRCDPISEHNRLYWYRQTLGQGPEFLTYFQNEAQLEKSRLLSDRFSAERPKGSFSTLEIQRTEQGDSAMYLCASSLVLAGGRDEQYFGPGTRLTVT.

The V gene is TRBV29-1, the J gene TRBJ2-2; TCRdb's D gene call, TRBD1, goes unchecked for lack of DNA. The CDR3 has 16 residues. Germline V gene lookup returns CDR1 SQVTM and CDR2 ANQGSEA. CDR3 in amino acids: CSVERGQGNFAGELFF.

CDR3 sequence reads: CASSRTEGQYF. The chain couples TRBV28 to TRBJ2-7; as DNA is missing, the TRBD1 call by TCRdb cannot be tested. The CDR3 covers 11 residues. Germline values: CDR1 MDHEN, CDR2 SYDVKM.

V gene TRBV7-2 combines with J gene TRBJ1-1; TCRdb gives TRBD1 as the D gene, but with no DNA this cannot be confirmed. The CDR3 is 13 amino acids. CDR1 SGHTA and CDR2 FQGNSA come from the germline V gene. The CDR3 spells CASSWGYGTEAFF.

CDR3 residues: CASSFRVRASGELFF. The V call is TRBV28, the J call TRBJ2-2; the TCRdb call, TRBD2, lacks DNA for checking. The CDR3 has 15 amino acids. Germline values: CDR1 MDHEN, CDR2 SYDVKM.

The rearrangement joins TRBV14 to TRBJ1-6. The CDR3 consists of 18 residues. Germline CDR1 reads SGHDN; CDR2 reads FVKESK. CDR3 protein: CASSQAASLLRAWTPLHF.